Listed below are T cell receptor beta chains from one sample, sequenced in a study of cytomegalovirus exposure and HLA in healthy donors. The protocol was immunoSEQ multiplex PCR, while the TCRdb copy is restricted to in-frame clones and leaves out a portion. Of 100,000 to 150,000 clones listed, 75% to 85% are singletons. The specimen was PBMCs. Every receptor here comes from a male donor in good health and CMV-seronegative. CDR3s leave out the opening cysteine and the closing phenylalanine or tryptophan. Clone size is given for some rows only: seen once, a few or many times, or a class if the clone is expanded.

CDR3aa | j_gene | abundance | v_gene
ASSLYNSPLH | TRBJ1-6 | - | TRBV7-2
ASSLVVGTQRAEAF | TRBJ1-1 | - | TRBV11-2
ASSSGLAPSYNEQF | TRBJ2-1 | - | TRBV5-1
AWSIRGSGYT | TRBJ1-2 | - | TRBV30
ATSRDLAVAAYEQY | TRBJ2-7 | - | TRBV15
SVLQGTNTEAF | TRBJ1-1 | - | TRBV29-1
ASSQPAGDEQY | TRBJ2-7 | - | TRBV4-2
AISPGTGTGYGYT | TRBJ1-2 | once | TRBV10-3
ASTGIRGRVGELF | TRBJ2-2 | - | TRBV2
ASSEGMNTEAF | TRBJ1-1 | - | TRBV19
ASSFAREETQY | TRBJ2-5 | - | TRBV27
ASSFGTSTYEQY | TRBJ2-7 | - | TRBV27
ASSPSAGQSDYT | TRBJ1-2 | - | TRBV7-3
ASSQDGGGTADTQY | TRBJ2-3 | few | TRBV4-2
AGTGGEAGYT | TRBJ1-2 | - | TRBV7-9
ASSTGTGRSDTQY | TRBJ2-3 | - | TRBV19
ASSQQGARTEAF | TRBJ1-1 | once | TRBV13
ASSGVGGTEAF | TRBJ1-1 | - | TRBV2
ASSRDREVHEQY | - | once | TRBV5-1
AWRNTDTSNSPLH | TRBJ1-6 | once | TRBV30
ASSSGQGFYGYT | TRBJ1-2 | - | TRBV27
ASSITGTGAQSEAF | TRBJ1-1 | - | TRBV19
ASSSPPVIQGA | TRBJ2-7 | few | TRBV28
AWSVLNGDRSNYGYT | TRBJ1-2 | - | TRBV30
ASSHRTSGGYEQY | TRBJ2-7 | few | TRBV6-1
ASSIGPGPSYEQY | TRBJ2-7 | - | TRBV19
ASSRDRGYVGELF | TRBJ2-2 | - | TRBV11-3
ASSLGQGWAF | TRBJ1-1 | - | TRBV28
ASSYSYQSGVFEQY | TRBJ2-7 | - | TRBV6-5
ASSPTHLRDRYEQY | TRBJ2-7 | few | TRBV27
ASSPGVSRYGYT | TRBJ1-2 | - | TRBV11-2
ASSPIRTANTGELF | TRBJ2-2 | - | TRBV11-2
ASSDVLTGEPGELF | TRBJ2-2 | - | TRBV10-1
ASSLNSMGSSYEQY | TRBJ2-7 | - | TRBV7-2
ASSPQQGVDINTEAF | TRBJ1-1 | - | TRBV13
ASSPRDLLEYNEQF | TRBJ2-1 | - | TRBV18
ASIVAGGSGELF | TRBJ2-2 | - | TRBV19
ASSEYQNQPQH | TRBJ1-5 | - | TRBV10-1
ASSLGGTGDTEAF | TRBJ1-1 | - | TRBV27
ASSFRGRSPLH | TRBJ1-6 | - | TRBV28
ASSKTSGGVYPTETDTQY | TRBJ2-3 | - | TRBV7-6
ASSFLSRELMNTEAF | TRBJ1-1 | - | TRBV5-6
ASSPSGSNEQF | TRBJ2-1 | - | TRBV5-6
ASRQSRNTEAF | TRBJ1-1 | - | TRBV2
ASSVPRRGNEQF | TRBJ2-1 | - | TRBV28
ASSLAGGFNEQF | TRBJ2-1 | - | TRBV19
ASSLGGFPEGDNSPLH | TRBJ1-6 | - | TRBV5-1
ASIRQSTGANVLT | TRBJ2-6 | few | TRBV7-2
ASSLVIPSGGFAKNSQY | TRBJ2-4 | - | TRBV7-2
ASSISGRTYEQY | - | - | TRBV5-1
ASSHIPPGEAF | TRBJ1-1 | - | TRBV6-1
ASSLGTSGYEQY | TRBJ2-7 | - | TRBV5-1
ASSDRRRQETQY | TRBJ2-5 | - | TRBV6-5
ASSDLGGRSSYEQY | TRBJ2-7 | - | TRBV5-4
ASSLGAGGDPYEQY | TRBJ2-7 | - | TRBV5-1